This record covers a single TCR beta chain. These data belong to a study of blood T cell repertoires in COVID-19. Germline CDR1 reads SGHRS; CDR2 reads YFSETQ. The CDR3 contains 15 residues. V shed 4 bases and J shed 7 bases, with 20 bases lying between them. Data came from immunoSEQ multiplex PCR; TCRdb stores just in-frame clones and leaves some out. The sample gives 260,000 or so clones, around four fifths of which show up once; roughly 5% is in the top ten. The sample comprised peripheral blood. The receptor comes from an elderly man with acute or convalescent COVID-19. The chain joins TRBV5-1 to TRBJ1-2, with D possibly TRBD1 on 6 matching bases. The CDR3 nucleotides read TGCGCCAGCAGCCCCACAATTCAGGGGAACCCTGGCTACACCTTC. Protein sequence: CASSPTIQGNPGYTF. Filled out from reference TRBV5-1 and TRBJ1-2, the complete variable domain reads KAGVTQTPRYLIKTRGQQVTLSCSPISGHRSVSWYQQTPGQGLQFLFEYFSETQRNKGNFPGRFSGRQFSNSRSEMNVSTLELGDSALYLCASSPTIQGNPGYTFGSGTRLTVV.